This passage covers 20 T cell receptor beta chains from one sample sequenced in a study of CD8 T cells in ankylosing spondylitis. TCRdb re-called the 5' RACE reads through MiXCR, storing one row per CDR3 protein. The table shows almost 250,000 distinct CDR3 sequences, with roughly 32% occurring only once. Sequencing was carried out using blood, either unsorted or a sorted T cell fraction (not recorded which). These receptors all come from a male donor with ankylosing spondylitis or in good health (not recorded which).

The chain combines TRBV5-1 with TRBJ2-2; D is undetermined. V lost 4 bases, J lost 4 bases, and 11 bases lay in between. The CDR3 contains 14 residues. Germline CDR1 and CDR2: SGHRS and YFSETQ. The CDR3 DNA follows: TGCGCCAGCAGCGTCATGGACGGCACCGGGGAGCTGTTTTTT. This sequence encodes CASSVMDGTGELFF.

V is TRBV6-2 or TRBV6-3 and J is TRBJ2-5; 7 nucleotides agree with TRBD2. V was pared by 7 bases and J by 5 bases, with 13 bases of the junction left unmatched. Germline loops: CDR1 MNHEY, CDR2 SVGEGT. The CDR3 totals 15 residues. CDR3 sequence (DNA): TGTGCCAGCAACACCGGGACTAACATGGGGGAGACCCAGTACTTC. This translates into CASNTGTNMGETQYF.

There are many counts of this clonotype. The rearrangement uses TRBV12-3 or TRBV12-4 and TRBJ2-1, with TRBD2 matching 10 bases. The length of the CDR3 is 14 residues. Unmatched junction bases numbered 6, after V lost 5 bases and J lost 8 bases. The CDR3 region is CASSRSGGAYEQFF. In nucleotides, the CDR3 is TGTGCCAGCAGTCGAAGCGGGGGGGCCTATGAGCAGTTCTTC.

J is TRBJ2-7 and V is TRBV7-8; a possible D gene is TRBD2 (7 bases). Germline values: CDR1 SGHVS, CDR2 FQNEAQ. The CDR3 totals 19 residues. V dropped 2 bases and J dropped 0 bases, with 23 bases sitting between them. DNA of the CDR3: TGTGCCAGCAGCTTATGGGTGTTTGGGGGGGCGCGTGCCTCCTACGAGCAGTACTTC. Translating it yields CASSLWVFGGARASYEQYF.

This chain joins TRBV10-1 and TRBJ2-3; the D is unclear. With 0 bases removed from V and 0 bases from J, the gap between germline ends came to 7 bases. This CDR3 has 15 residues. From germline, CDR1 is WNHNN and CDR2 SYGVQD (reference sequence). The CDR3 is CASSESYGSTDTQYF. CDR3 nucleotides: TGCGCCAGCAGTGAGTCGTACGGTAGCACAGATACGCAGTATTTT.

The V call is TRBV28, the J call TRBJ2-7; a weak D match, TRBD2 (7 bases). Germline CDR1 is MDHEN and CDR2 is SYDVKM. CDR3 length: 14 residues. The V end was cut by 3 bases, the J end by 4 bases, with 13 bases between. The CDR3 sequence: CASSFGGAVYEQYF. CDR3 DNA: TGTGCCAGCAGTTTTGGGGGGGCGGTGTACGAGCAGTACTTC. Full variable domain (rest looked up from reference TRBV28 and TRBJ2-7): DVKVTQSSRYLVKRTGEKVFLECVQDMDHENMFWYRQDPGLGLRLIYFSYDVKMKEKGDIPEGYSVSREKKERFSLILESASTNQTSMYLCASSFGGAVYEQYFGPGTRLTVT.

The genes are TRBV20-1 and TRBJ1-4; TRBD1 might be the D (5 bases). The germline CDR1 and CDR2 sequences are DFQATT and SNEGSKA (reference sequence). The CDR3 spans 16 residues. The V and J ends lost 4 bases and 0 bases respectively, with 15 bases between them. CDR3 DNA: TGCAGTGCTATGGATCAAGGGGATGCAACTAATGAAAAACTGTTTTTT. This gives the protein CSAMDQGDATNEKLFF.

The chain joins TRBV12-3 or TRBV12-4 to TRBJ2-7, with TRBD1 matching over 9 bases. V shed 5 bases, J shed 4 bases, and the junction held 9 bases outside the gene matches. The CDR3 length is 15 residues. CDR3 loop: CASSDTGGWDYEQYF. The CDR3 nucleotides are TGTGCCAGCAGTGATACAGGGGGCTGGGATTACGAGCAGTACTTC.

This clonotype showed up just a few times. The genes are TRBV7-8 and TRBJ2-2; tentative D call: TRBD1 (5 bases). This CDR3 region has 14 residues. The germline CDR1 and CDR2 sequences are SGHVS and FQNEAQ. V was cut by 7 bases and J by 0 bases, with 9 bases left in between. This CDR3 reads CASKVRANTGELFF. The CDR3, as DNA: TGTGCCAGCAAGGTCAGGGCGAACACCGGGGAGCTGTTTTTT.

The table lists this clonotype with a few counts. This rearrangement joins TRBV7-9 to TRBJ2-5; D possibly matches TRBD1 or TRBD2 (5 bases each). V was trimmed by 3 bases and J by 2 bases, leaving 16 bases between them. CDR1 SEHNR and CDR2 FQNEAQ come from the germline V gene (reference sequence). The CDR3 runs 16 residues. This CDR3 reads CASSFWGRTVQETQYF. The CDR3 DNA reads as TGTGCCAGCAGCTTTTGGGGACGCACGGTACAAGAGACCCAGTACTTC.

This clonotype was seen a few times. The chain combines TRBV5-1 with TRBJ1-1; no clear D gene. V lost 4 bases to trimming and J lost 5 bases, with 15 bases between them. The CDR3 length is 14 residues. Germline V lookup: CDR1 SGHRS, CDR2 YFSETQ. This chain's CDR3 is CASSPQGWGTEAFF. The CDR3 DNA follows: TGCGCCAGCAGCCCTCAAGGGTGGGGTACTGAAGCTTTCTTT.

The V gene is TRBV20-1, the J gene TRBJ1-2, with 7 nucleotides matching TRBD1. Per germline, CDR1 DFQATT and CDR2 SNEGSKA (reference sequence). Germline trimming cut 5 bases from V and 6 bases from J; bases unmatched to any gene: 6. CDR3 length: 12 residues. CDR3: CSAAGTDHGYTF. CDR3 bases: TGCAGTGCTGCCGGGACAGATCATGGCTACACCTTC.

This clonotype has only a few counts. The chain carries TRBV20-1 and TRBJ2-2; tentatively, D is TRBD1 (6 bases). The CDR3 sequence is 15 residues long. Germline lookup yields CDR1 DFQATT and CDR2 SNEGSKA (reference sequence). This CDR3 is CSTFGLAGQTGELFF. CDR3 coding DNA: TGCAGCACCTTTGGGCTAGCCGGACAGACCGGGGAGCTGTTTTTT.

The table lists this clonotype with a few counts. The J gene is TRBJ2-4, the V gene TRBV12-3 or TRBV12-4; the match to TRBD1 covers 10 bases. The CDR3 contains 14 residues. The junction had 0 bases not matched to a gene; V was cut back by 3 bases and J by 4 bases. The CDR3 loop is CASSLGQGKNIQYF. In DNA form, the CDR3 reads TGTGCCAGCAGTTTGGGACAGGGGAAAAACATTCAGTACTTC.

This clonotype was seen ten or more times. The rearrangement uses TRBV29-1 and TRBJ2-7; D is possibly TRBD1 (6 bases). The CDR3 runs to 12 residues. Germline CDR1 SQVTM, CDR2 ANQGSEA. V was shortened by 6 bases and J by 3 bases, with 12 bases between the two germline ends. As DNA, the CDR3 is TGCAGCGTGATGGACAGCTACTACGAGCAGTACTTC. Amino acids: CSVMDSYYEQYF.

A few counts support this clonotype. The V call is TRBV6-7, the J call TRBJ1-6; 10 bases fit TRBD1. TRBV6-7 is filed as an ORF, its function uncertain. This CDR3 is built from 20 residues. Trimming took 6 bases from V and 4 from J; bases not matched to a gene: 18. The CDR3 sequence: CASRPPSKPGQGNYNSPLHF. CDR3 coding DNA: TGTGCCAGCAGACCTCCCTCTAAGCCGGGACAGGGGAATTATAATTCACCCCTCCACTTT.

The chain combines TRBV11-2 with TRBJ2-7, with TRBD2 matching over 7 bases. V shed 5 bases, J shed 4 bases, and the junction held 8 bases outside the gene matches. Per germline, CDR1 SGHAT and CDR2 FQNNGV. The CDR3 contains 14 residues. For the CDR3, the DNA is TGTGCCAGCAGCCCCAGTGGGGGGGGGTACGAGCAGTACTTC. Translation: CASSPSGGGYEQYF.

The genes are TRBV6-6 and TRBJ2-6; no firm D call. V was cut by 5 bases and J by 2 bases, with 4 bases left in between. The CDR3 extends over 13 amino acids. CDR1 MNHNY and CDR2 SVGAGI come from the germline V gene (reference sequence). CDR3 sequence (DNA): TGTGCCAGCAGTACCGCTGGGGCCAACGTCCTGACTTTC. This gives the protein CASSTAGANVLTF.

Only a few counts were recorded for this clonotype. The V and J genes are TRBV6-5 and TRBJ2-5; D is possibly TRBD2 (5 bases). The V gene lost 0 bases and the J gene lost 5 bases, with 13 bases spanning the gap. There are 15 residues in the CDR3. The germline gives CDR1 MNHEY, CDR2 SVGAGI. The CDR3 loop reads CASSYSRAGEETQYF. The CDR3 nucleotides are TGTGCCAGCAGTTACTCGAGGGCAGGCGAGGAGACCCAGTACTTC.

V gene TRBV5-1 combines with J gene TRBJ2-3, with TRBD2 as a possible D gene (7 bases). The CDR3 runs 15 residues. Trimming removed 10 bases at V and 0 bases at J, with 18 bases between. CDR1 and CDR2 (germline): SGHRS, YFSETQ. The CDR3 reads CASRAGGTSTDTQYF. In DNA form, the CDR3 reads TGCGCCTCTCGGGCCGGGGGGACAAGCACAGATACGCAGTATTTT.